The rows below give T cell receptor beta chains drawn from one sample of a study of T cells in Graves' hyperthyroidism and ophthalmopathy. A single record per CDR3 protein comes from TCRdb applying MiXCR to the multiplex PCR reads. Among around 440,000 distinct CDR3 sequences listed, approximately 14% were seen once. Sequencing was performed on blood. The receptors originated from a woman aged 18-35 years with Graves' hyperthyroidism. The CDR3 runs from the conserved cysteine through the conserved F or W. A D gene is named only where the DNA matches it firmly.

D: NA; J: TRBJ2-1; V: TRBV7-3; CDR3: CASSLKTGTEEFF
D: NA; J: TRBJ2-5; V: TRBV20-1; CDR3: CSASSYETQYF
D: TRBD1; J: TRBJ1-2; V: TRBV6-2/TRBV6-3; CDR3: CASREDRAYGYTF
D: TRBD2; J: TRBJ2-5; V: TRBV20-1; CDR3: CSASFGLAGAKTQYF
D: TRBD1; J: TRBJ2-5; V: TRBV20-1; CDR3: CSARPWDRGQETQYF
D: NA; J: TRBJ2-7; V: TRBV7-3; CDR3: CASSLMGSSEQYF
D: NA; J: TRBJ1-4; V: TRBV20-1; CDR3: CSASVGNEKLFF
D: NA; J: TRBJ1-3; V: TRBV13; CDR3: CASSSRALLISGNTIYF
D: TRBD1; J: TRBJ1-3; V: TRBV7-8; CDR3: CASTDRAGNTIYF
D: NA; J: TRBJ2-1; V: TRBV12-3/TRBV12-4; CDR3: CASSFRMWVPGHNEQFF
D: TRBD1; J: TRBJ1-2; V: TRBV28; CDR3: CASSRGTVYGYTF
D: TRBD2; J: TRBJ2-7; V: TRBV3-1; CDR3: CASSQTSLGLAEAYEQYF
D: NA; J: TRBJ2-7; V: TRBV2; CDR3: CASSRGTVGYYEQYF
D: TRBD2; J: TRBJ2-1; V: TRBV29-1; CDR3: CSVGLAGYNEQFF
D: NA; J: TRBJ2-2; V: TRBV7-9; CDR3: CASSAVGKANTGELFF
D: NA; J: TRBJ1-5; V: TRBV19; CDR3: CASSIDVAGRSNQPQHF
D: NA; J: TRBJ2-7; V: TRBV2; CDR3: CASSNTQVGSYEQYF
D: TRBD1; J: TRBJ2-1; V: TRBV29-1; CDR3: CSARTGGGNEQFF
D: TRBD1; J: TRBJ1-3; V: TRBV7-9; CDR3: CASSHTTGVSGNTIYF
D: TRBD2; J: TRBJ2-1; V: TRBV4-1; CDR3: CASSQEGEGTKYNEQFF
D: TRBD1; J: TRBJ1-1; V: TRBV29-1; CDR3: CSVIGQGSGGMNTEAFF
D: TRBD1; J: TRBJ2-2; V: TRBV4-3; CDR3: CASSKGQGIPGELFF
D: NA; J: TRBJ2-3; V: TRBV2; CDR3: CASRSFDLTDTQYF
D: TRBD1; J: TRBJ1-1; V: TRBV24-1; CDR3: CATSGGRGATEAFF
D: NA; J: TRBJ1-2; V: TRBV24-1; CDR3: CATRGFNGSPYGYTF
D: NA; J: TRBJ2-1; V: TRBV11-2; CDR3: CASSLMVRDEQFF
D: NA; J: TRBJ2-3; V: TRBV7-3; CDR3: CASSRTATTADTQYF
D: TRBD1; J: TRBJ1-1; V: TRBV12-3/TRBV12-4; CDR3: CASSFGQGGTEAFF
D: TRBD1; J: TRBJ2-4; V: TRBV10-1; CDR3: CASSESGTGNVYIQYF
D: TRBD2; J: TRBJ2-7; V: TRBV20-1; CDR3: CSALSTSGYEQYF
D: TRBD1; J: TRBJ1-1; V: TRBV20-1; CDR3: CSARQGLEAFF
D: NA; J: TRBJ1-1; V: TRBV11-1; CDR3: CASSWSNTEASF
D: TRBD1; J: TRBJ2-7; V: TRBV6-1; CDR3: CASSAATGAPYEQYF
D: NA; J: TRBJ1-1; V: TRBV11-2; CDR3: CASTTDLLNTEAFF
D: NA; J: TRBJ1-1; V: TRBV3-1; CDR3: CASSQGRGGPRLMNTEAFF
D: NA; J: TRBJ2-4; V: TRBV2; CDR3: CASNSRAGSLFLAKNIQYF
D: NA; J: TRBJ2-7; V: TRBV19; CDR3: CASSVGGPYEQYF
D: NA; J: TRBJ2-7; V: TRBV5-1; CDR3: CASSFVDEQYF
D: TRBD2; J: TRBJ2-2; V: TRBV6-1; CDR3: CASKHTSGGPFGGELFF
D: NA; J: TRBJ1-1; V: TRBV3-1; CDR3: CASSQEDGYTEAFF
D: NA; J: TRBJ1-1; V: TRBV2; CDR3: CASKVGAFF
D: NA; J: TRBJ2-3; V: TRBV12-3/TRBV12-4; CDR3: CASTKRALEDTQYF
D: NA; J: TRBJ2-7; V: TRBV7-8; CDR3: CASSQLGRSYEQYF
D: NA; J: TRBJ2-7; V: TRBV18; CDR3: CASSAASPAEQYF
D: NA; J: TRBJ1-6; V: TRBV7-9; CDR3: CASSLVTDNSPLHF